This T cell receptor beta chain derives from a study of response to subunit inactivated influenza vaccine. The study, taken as a whole, reports: After each seasonal influenza vaccination, few new T cells are recruited, the authors suggested.

This clonotype was found a few times. Its antigen is undetermined. Each CDR3 protein gets one entry after TCRdb re-called the RT-PCR reads with MiXCR. This sample has 750,000 to 850,000 distinct CDR3 sequences; roughly 20% occur once, and the top ten carry roughly 11%. The CDR3 loop spans 15 amino acids. V lost 1 base and J lost 10, with 18 bases in between. Germline CDR1 is SGDLS and CDR2 is YYNGEE. The source of this sequence is a man aged 45-65 years who received an inactivated influenza vaccine. Source: PBMCs from blood, taken 5 days after vaccination. The chain carries TRBV9 and TRBJ2-1, with D perhaps matching TRBD1 or TRBD2 (5 bases each). The CDR3 here is CASSVSGRGGWEQFF. The DNA of the CDR3 is TGTGCCAGCAGCGTAAGCGGAAGGGGTGGATGGGAGCAGTTCTTC.